What follows are 22 T cell receptor beta chains derived from one specimen sequenced in a study of identical twins. TCRdb re-called the 5' RACE reads with MiXCR, one entry per CDR3 protein. The sample carries approximately 1.8 million distinct CDR3 sequences, around 33% recorded once. Specimen: cord blood. The receptor set was obtained from a newborn girl in good health.

This clonotype was counted many times. The chain carries TRBV6-1 and TRBJ2-7; 7 bases agree with TRBD1. Per germline, CDR1 MNHNS and CDR2 SASEGT. J lost 0 bases, V lost 8 bases, and 4 bases had no gene match. The CDR3 length is 13 residues. CDR3 nucleotides: TGTGCCAGCTTCCGGGACAGCTCCTACGAGCAGTACTTC. Its protein is CASFRDSSYEQYF.

This clonotype was detected only a few times. The chain employs TRBV29-1 and TRBJ1-2; 8 bases match TRBD1. The junction had 8 bases not matched to a gene; V was cut back by 4 bases and J by 4 bases. The CDR3 length is 14 residues. The V gene's germline CDR1 is SQVTM and CDR2 ANQGSEA. The CDR3 region has the DNA TGCAGCGTTGTAGGGACAGGTCTTAGCTATGGCTACACCTTC. Protein: CSVVGTGLSYGYTF.

The rearrangement uses TRBV24-1 and TRBJ2-3, with 10 bases aligning to TRBD1. Per the germline V gene, CDR1 is KGHDR and CDR2 is SFDVKD. The trim removed 4 bases at V and 14 bases at J, leaving 5 bases unmatched. CDR3 length: 12 residues. The CDR3 DNA follows: TGTGCCACCAGTGACCGGACAGGGGGAATGTATTTT. This codes for CATSDRTGGMYF.

This chain links TRBV5-4 with TRBJ2-4; possibly TRBD1 for D (6 bases). V lost 4 bases and J 2 bases, leaving 22 bases between the germline ends. The CDR3 loop spans 18 amino acids. The germline gives CDR1 SGHNT, CDR2 YYREEE (reference sequence). CDR3 protein: CASSLLRAGTLTKNIQYF. CDR3 sequence (DNA): TGTGCCAGCAGCCTTCTAAGGGCAGGGACATTGACCAAAAACATTCAGTACTTC.

J is TRBJ1-5 and V is TRBV28; D may be TRBD1 (6 bases). V dropped 2 bases and J dropped 0 bases, with 11 bases sitting between them. CDR1 MDHEN and CDR2 SYDVKM come from the germline V gene. The CDR3 is 16 amino acids. The CDR3 protein is CASSLGTKYSNQPQHF. The DNA of the CDR3 is TGTGCCAGCAGTTTAGGGACAAAATATAGCAATCAGCCCCAGCATTTT.

V usage is TRBV29-1 and J usage is TRBJ2-1; D is possibly TRBD1 (5 bases). The CDR3 length is 13 residues. Trimming removed 8 bases from V and 7 bases from J, with 18 bases in between. The germline gives CDR1 SQVTM, CDR2 ANQGSEA. In DNA, the CDR3 is TGCAGCCTCCCGGGTCAGGGAATAAATGAGCAGTTCTTC. Its translation is CSLPGQGINEQFF.

This clonotype was observed a handful of times. The chain is built from TRBV6-5 and TRBJ2-3; D call uncertain. The CDR3 is 14 residues long. The V gene lost 4 bases and the J gene lost 6 bases, with 14 bases spanning the gap. Germline V gene sequence: CDR1 MNHEY, CDR2 SVGAGI. CDR3 sequence: CASSWAGDTDTQYF. The CDR3 DNA reads TGTGCCAGCAGTTGGGCAGGTGACACTGATACGCAGTATTTT.

The chain links TRBV25-1 to TRBJ1-3; tentatively, D is TRBD1 (5 bases). V lost 6 bases to trimming and J lost 0 bases, with 15 bases between them. The germline CDR1 and CDR2 sequences are MGHDK and SYGVNS. The CDR3 loop spans 16 amino acids. The CDR3 here is CASRGFRGSSGNTIYF. For the CDR3, the DNA is TGTGCCAGCAGGGGCTTTCGGGGGTCCTCTGGAAACACCATATATTTT.

V gene TRBV21-1 combines with J gene TRBJ2-1; the table names TRBD1, a call not compared with the DNA. TRBV21-1 corresponds to a pseudogene. The CDR3 has 12 residues. CDR3 loop: CAFRDTYNEQFF. DNA for the CDR3: TGTGCCTTCCGGGACACCTACAATGAGCAGTTCTTC.

This clonotype has only one observation. The chain uses TRBV20-1 and TRBJ2-2; D remains unclear. The germline V and J ends were trimmed by 0 bases and 6 bases, with 11 bases remaining between them. This CDR3 comprises 14 residues. Looked up from germline, CDR1 is DFQATT and CDR2 is SNEGSKA (reference sequence). The CDR3 is CSARDASVPGELFF. The CDR3 nucleotides read TGCAGTGCTAGAGACGCCTCAGTTCCCGGGGAGCTGTTTTTT.

This clonotype was found a few times. The genes are TRBV6-1 and TRBJ1-2; D is uncertain. The CDR3 length is 13 residues. With 2 bases removed from V and 3 bases from J, the gap between germline ends came to 7 bases. Germline loops: CDR1 MNHNS, CDR2 SASEGT. The CDR3 sequence: CASSEMWDYGYTF. The CDR3 DNA reads as TGTGCCAGCAGTGAAATGTGGGACTATGGCTACACCTTC.

This chain uses TRBV7-2 with TRBJ2-3, with a weak D call TRBD1 (6 bases). From germline, CDR1 is SGHTA and CDR2 FQGNSA. V was shortened by 0 bases and J by 5 bases, with 12 bases between the two germline ends. The CDR3 is 15 residues long. CDR3 region: CASSLATGWGDTQYF. The CDR3 DNA sequence: TGTGCCAGCAGCTTAGCGACAGGCTGGGGAGATACGCAGTATTTT.

V and J are TRBV20-1 and TRBJ1-1; 8 nucleotides line up with TRBD1. J lost 4 bases, V lost 1 base, and 5 bases had no gene match. From germline, CDR1 is DFQATT and CDR2 SNEGSKA (reference sequence). The CDR3 loop spans 14 amino acids. The CDR3 spells CSARGGTGGTEAFF. The CDR3 region has the DNA TGCAGTGCTAGAGGAGGTACAGGGGGCACTGAAGCTTTCTTT.

The chain links TRBV4-1 to TRBJ1-1; TRBD1 aligns across 7 bases. This CDR3 contains 15 residues. V lost 1 base to trimming and J lost 4 bases; unmatched junction nucleotides: 6. The germline CDR1 and CDR2 sequences are MGHRA and YSYEKL. CDR3 nucleotides: TGCGCCAGCAGCCAAGCCAGCAGGGGGATCACTGAAGCTTTCTTT. Encoded protein: CASSQASRGITEAFF.

V is TRBV5-1 and J is TRBJ2-5; D is unclear. CDR3 size: 15 residues. Germline loops: CDR1 SGHRS, CDR2 YFSETQ. V lost 0 bases to trimming and J lost 4 bases, with 13 bases between them. The CDR3 DNA reads as TGCGCCAGCAGCTTGGGTCCTTCGTCAGGAGAGACCCAGTACTTC. Its protein is CASSLGPSSGETQYF.

The gene calls are TRBV28 and TRBJ2-7, with a possible D match to TRBD2 (5 bases). Germline V gene data show CDR1 as MDHEN and CDR2 as SYDVKM. Trimming left V 5 bases short and J 7 bases short, with 9 bases between. This CDR3 comprises 11 residues. CDR3 amino acids: CASSPRTEQYF. Written as DNA, the CDR3 is TGTGCCAGCAGTCCTAGGACTGAGCAGTACTTC.

This clonotype was seen more than once but under ten times. This chain uses TRBV27 with TRBJ2-7; TRBD1 matches 7 bases. Germline assignment: CDR1 MNHEY and CDR2 SMNVEV (reference sequence). This CDR3 spans 13 amino acids. The ends lost 2 bases at V and 6 bases at J; junction bases unmatched: 4. Here the CDR3 reads CASSLRGRREQYF. Here the CDR3 DNA reads TGTGCCAGCAGTTTAAGGGGGCGACGCGAGCAGTACTTC.

This clonotype has just a few counts. This rearrangement joins TRBV5-1 to TRBJ2-2; D uncertain. V lost 4 bases, J lost 6 bases, and 13 bases lay in between. Germline V gives CDR1 SGHRS, CDR2 YFSETQ. The CDR3 covers 14 residues. The CDR3 loop is CASSLPGGAGELFF. The CDR3 DNA follows: TGCGCCAGCAGCCTACCCGGTGGCGCCGGGGAGCTGTTTTTT.

This chain joins TRBV20-1 and TRBJ2-3, with 11 bases fitting TRBD2. Germline CDR1 reads DFQATT; CDR2 reads SNEGSKA (reference sequence). CDR3 length equals 16 residues. Unmatched junction bases numbered 7, after V lost 0 bases and J lost 5 bases. In DNA form, the CDR3 reads TGCAGTGCTAGAGATCCTAGCGGGGGGCGCCGAGATACGCAGTATTTT. Protein sequence: CSARDPSGGRRDTQYF.

This chain joins TRBV10-3 and TRBJ2-7, with 9 bases aligning to TRBD1. The CDR3 is made up of 15 amino acids. The V segment lost 4 bases and the J segment 2 bases; nucleotides outside the gene matches: 6. The germline gives CDR1 ENHRY, CDR2 SYGVKD. CDR3 sequence reads: CAISGGRQGAYEQYF. The CDR3 DNA reads as TGTGCCATCAGTGGAGGGAGACAGGGGGCCTACGAGCAGTACTTC.

Comments on this clonotype: Germline and junction disagree at one end, which may indicate a read error. The chain employs TRBV20-1 and TRBJ1-6; 7 bases map to TRBD1. The CDR3 sequence is 14 residues long. CDR1 and CDR2 from the germline V gene are DFQATT and SNEGSKA (reference sequence). Here the CDR3 reads CSARRTGYNSPPHF. The CDR3 DNA is TGCAGTGCTAGGAGGACAGGCTATAATTCACCCCCCCACTTT.

V and J are TRBV28 and TRBJ2-7; D not resolved. CDR3 length: 15 residues. Germline V gives CDR1 MDHEN, CDR2 SYDVKM. V was cut by 4 bases and J by 1 base, with 14 bases left in between. CDR3 sequence: CASSSPGPGSYEQYF. For the CDR3, the DNA is TGTGCCAGCAGTTCTCCAGGACCCGGATCCTACGAGCAGTACTTC.